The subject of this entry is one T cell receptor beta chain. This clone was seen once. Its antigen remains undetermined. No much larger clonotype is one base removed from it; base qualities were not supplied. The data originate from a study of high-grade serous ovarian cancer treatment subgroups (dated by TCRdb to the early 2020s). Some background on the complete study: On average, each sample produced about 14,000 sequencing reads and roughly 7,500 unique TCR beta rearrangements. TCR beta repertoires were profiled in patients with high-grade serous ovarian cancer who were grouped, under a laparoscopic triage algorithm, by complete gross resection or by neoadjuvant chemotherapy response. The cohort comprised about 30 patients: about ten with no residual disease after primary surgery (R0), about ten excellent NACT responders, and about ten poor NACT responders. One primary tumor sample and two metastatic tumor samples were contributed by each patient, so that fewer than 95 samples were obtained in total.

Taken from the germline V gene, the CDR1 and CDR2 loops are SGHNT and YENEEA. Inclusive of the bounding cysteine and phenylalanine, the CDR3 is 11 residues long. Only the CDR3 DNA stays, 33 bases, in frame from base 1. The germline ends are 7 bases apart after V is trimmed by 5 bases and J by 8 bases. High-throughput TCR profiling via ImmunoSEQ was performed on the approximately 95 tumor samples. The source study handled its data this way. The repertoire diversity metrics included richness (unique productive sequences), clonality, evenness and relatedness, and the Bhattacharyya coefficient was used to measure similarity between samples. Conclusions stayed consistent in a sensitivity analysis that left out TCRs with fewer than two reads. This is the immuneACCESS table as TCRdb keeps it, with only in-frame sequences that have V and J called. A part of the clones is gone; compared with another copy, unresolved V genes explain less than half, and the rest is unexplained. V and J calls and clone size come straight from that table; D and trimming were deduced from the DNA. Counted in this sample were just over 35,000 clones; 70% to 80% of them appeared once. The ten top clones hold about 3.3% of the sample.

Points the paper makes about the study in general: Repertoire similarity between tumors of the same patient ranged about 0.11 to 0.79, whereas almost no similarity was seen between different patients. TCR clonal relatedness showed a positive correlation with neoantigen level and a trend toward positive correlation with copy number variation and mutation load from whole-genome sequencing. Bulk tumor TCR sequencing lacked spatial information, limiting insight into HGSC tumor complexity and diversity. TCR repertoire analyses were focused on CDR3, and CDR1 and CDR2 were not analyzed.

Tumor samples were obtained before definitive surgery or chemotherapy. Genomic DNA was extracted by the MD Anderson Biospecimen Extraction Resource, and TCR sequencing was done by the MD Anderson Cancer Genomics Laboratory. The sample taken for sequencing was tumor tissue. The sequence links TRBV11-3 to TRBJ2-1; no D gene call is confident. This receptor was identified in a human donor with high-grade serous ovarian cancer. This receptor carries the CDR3 CASSRADEQFF. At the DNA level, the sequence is TGTGCCAGCAGCAGAGCCGATGAGCAGTTCTTC.